The clone carrying this TCR beta chain showed up just once. Its specificity is not known. TCRdb's table, derived via immunoSEQ multiplex PCR, lists solely in-frame clones and lacks some. The sample consists of some 79,000 clones, 75% to 90% of them appearing once. The sample belongs to a study of T cell responses to AZD1222 COVID-19 vaccine. Study-wide results and caveats: Clonal diversity was possibly underestimated, and the donors were mostly white British, with more females. Increased Spike-specific TCR breadth and depth were observed after two AZD1222 doses. Reportedly, close to half of spike-specific TCRs are directed against unmutated variant regions. The study sampled repertoires only after the peak T cell response.

The clonotype was recovered from an adult who received the AZD1222 COVID-19 vaccine. This sample comprised peripheral blood, obtained 28 days after the second AZD1222 dose.

CDR3 residues: CASSDLTPYKPQHF. For the CDR3, the DNA is TGTGCCAGCAGTGATCTTACTCCCTATAAGCCCCAGCATTTT. V usage is TRBV6-1 and J usage is TRBJ1-5; D ambiguous. The germline V gene has CDR1 MNHNS and CDR2 SASEGT. V was cut by 3 bases and J by 8 bases, with 14 bases left in between. There are 14 residues in the CDR3.